Listed here are 7 T cell receptor beta chains from one sample, sequenced in a study of OX40 agonist ivuxolimab in advanced cancers. TCRdb's table, derived via immunoSEQ multiplex PCR, lists solely in-frame clones and lacks some. This sample carries tens of thousands of clones, roughly 80% of them seen once, and the ten largest clones take approximately 7.5%. The material was CD4+ or CD8+ T cells sorted from blood, obtained in a trial of the OX40 agonist ivuxolimab. The receptors here all came from an adult with an advanced solid tumor such as melanoma, head and neck, liver or kidney cancer.

The chain has TRBV14 and TRBJ1-6; unclear D gene. The CDR3 extends over 13 amino acids. Trimming pared 1 base from V and 7 bases from J, leaving 5 bases between. Looked up from germline, CDR1 is SGHDN and CDR2 is FVKESK. The CDR3 spells CASSQVRNSPLHF. CDR3 nucleotide sequence: TGTGCCAGCAGCCAAGTCAGGAATTCACCCCTCCACTTT.

This chain links TRBV4-1 with TRBJ2-2; 10 bases are a match to TRBD2. The CDR3 extends over 18 amino acids. The germline CDR1 and CDR2 sequences are MGHRA and YSYEKL. Germline trimming cut 1 base from V and 2 bases from J; bases unmatched to any gene: 7. For the CDR3, the DNA is TGCGCCAGCAGCCAAGCCCCGGCTAGCGGGAGAAACACCGGGGAGCTGTTTTTT. It yields the protein CASSQAPASGRNTGELFF.

This clone was seen only a few times. The CDR3 sequence is CASSPLGVAGGHTGELFF. The CDR3 DNA follows: TGTGCCAGCAGTCCCCTGGGGGTAGCGGGAGGGCACACCGGGGAGCTGTTTTTT. The chain joins TRBV28 to TRBJ2-2; 11 nucleotides agree with TRBD2. Germline loops: CDR1 MDHEN, CDR2 SYDVKM. The CDR3 runs to 18 residues. V lost 5 bases, J lost 3 bases, and 11 bases stayed unmatched.

CDR3 loop: CASSIRRGAGANVLTF. CDR3 DNA: TGTGCCAGTAGTATTCGGCGGGGCGCCGGGGCCAACGTCCTGACTTTC. The J gene is TRBJ2-6, the V gene TRBV19, with a tentative D call TRBD2 (6 bases). CDR3 size: 16 residues. Germline V gene lookup returns CDR1 LNHDA and CDR2 SQIVND (reference sequence). V dropped 3 bases and J dropped 4 bases, with 13 bases sitting between them.

The chain recombines TRBV21-1 with TRBJ2-1; TRBD1, the table's D call, lacks a check against the DNA. TRBV21-1 is classified as a pseudogene. The CDR3 runs to 12 residues. This CDR3 is CASGYRGDEQFF. CDR3 DNA: TGTGCCAGCGGATACAGGGGAGATGAGCAGTTCTTC.

The chain uses TRBV7-7 and TRBJ2-1; 15 nucleotides agree with TRBD2. CDR3 size: 16 residues. The germline V gene encodes CDR1 SSHAT and CDR2 FNYEAQ (reference sequence). Trimming cost V 5 bases and J 8 bases; bases outside gene matches: 7. The CDR3 loop reads CASSKGTSGRFDEQFF. CDR3 sequence (DNA): TGTGCCAGCAGCAAGGGGACTAGCGGGAGGTTCGATGAGCAGTTCTTC.

V gene TRBV9 combines with J gene TRBJ1-6, with a weak D call TRBD1 (5 bases). The germline V gene encodes CDR1 SGDLS and CDR2 YYNGEE. V was pared by 1 base and J by 7 bases, with 9 bases between. The CDR3 spans 14 residues. The CDR3 sequence: CASSVRRENSPLHF. DNA for the CDR3: TGTGCCAGCAGCGTACGCAGGGAAAATTCACCCCTCCACTTT. Full variable domain (missing parts from reference TRBV9 and TRBJ1-6): DSGVTQTPKHLITATGQRVTLRCSPRSGDLSVYWYQQSLDQGLQFLIQYYNGEERAKGNILERFSAQQFPDLHSELNLSSLELGDSALYFCASSVRRENSPLHFGNGTRLTVT.